Given below is one TCR beta chain in context. Antigen unknown. The PCR used 60 Vbeta and 13 Jbeta primers. Clones were read by immunoSEQ multiplex PCR, and TCRdb kept only the in-frame ones, dropping some. In the table there are about 110,000 clones, 77% of which are singletons. The entry originates in a study of cytomegalovirus exposure and HLA in healthy donors. Trimming cost V 0 bases and J 7 bases, with 19 bases left between them. Germline V gene lookup returns CDR1 SGHTS and CDR2 YDEGEE. The CDR3 sequence is 16 residues long. Study observations and caveats: Many donors shared some public TCRs, even though most TCR sequences were rare. It was likely that a cluster of highly shared sequence variants was a sequencing artifact. It was confirmed in vitro that a few of the CMV-associated chains were specific for CMV antigens.

The origin of this receptor is a human donor in good health. Sequenced sample: PBMCs. V and J are TRBV5-8 and TRBJ1-1; unclear D gene. In DNA form, the CDR3 reads TGTGCCAGCAGCTTGGATCCACACCCACAGTTTGTTGAAGCTTTCTTT. As protein: CASSLDPHPQFVEAFF.